The T cell receptor beta chain described here comes from a study of identical twins. TCRdb re-called the 5' RACE reads through MiXCR, storing one row per CDR3 protein. Counted here are around 1.7 million distinct CDR3 sequences, less than 35% occurring once; the ten biggest clones make up roughly 0.3%. The origin of this receptor is a newborn girl in good health. What was sequenced was cord blood.

Here the CDR3 DNA reads TGCAGTGCAGAGCGGGTGGACTTGGAGTTCTTC. It is translated as CSAERVDLEFF. The chain couples TRBV20-1 to TRBJ2-1, with D perhaps TRBD2 (6 bases). CDR3 size: 11 residues. The V gene's germline CDR1 is DFQATT and CDR2 SNEGSKA (reference sequence). Trimming left V 6 bases short and J 14 bases short, with 17 bases between.